The rows below give T cell receptor beta chains drawn from one sample of a study of shared clonotypes between healthy human individuals. TCRdb's table, derived via immunoSEQ multiplex PCR, lists solely in-frame clones and lacks some. The repertoire holds over 800,000 clones, with about 91% as singletons. Sequences were obtained from naive CD8+ T cells sorted from blood. These receptors were obtained from a man younger than 45 in good health. The conserved cysteine and the conserved F or W are not part of the CDR3 here. Fields, in order: J gene, V gene, CDR3 protein.

J gene: TRBJ2-3
V gene: TRBV27
CDR3 protein: ASSRGPFTDTQY

J gene: TRBJ2-5
V gene: TRBV7-9
CDR3 protein: ASSQRTGQQETQY

J gene: TRBJ2-1
V gene: TRBV21-1
CDR3 protein: ASSKAFRGAYNEQF

J gene: TRBJ2-2
V gene: TRBV14
CDR3 protein: ASSRVKYRVVF

J gene: TRBJ2-7
V gene: TRBV9
CDR3 protein: ASSVGPSGSYEQY

J gene: TRBJ2-1
V gene: TRBV7-9
CDR3 protein: ASSQTSYNEQF

J gene: TRBJ2-7
V gene: TRBV5-6
CDR3 protein: ASSFGLEQY

J gene: TRBJ2-5
V gene: TRBV6-5
CDR3 protein: ASSSTMGPGETQY

J gene: TRBJ2-1
V gene: TRBV11-3
CDR3 protein: ASSPGTSSYNEQF

J gene: TRBJ2-7
V gene: TRBV2
CDR3 protein: ASSGRFYEQY

J gene: TRBJ2-3
V gene: TRBV27
CDR3 protein: ASSFLSAGGPSDTQY